These 20 T cell receptor beta chains share one sample of origin, sequenced in a study of human T cells and chemical hapten exposure. MiXCR, run by TCRdb on the RACE reads, gives a single entry per CDR3 protein. The repertoire consists of approximately 52,000 distinct CDR3 sequences, with 9.4% occurring once and the leading ten covering 13% to 15%. Time point specified: pre-sensitization, week 0. Specified treatment: therapeutic diphenylcyclopropenone sensitization with weekly scalp DPC. The material was whole blood, obtained in connection with sensitization to the hapten diphenylcyclopropenone (DPC). The receptors were gathered from a woman aged 40 to 50 with alopecia areata. Some clones in this sample may be carry-over from other donors' samples.

This clonotype was observed many times. The chain combines TRBV4-1 with TRBJ1-1; D is possibly TRBD1 (5 bases). CDR1 is MGHRA, CDR2 YSYEKL, per germline. The CDR3 is 12 amino acids. V shed 4 bases and J shed 4 bases, with 7 bases lying between them. The CDR3 DNA follows: TGCGCCAGCAGCCCGGGGGTCACTGAAGCTTTCTTT. Residues: CASSPGVTEAFF.

At least ten counts were recorded for this clonotype. J is TRBJ1-1 and V is TRBV20-1; possibly TRBD1 for D (6 bases). Germline V CDR1 and CDR2: DFQATT, SNEGSKA (reference sequence). CDR3 length equals 12 residues. V lost 4 bases, J lost 2 bases, and 8 bases lay in between. The CDR3 bases are TGCAGTGCTAACAGGGCTAACACTGAAGCTTTCTTT. Translating gives CSANRANTEAFF.

The V and J genes are TRBV7-9 and TRBJ2-7; D perhaps matches TRBD2 (7 bases). Germline CDR1 and CDR2: SEHNR and FQNEAQ (reference sequence). The length of the CDR3 is 15 residues. V was trimmed by 5 bases and J by 3 bases, leaving 17 bases between them. The CDR3 nucleotides read TGTGCCAGCAGCCCCCCGGGGGCGGGGGACTACGAGCAGTACTTC. Translated: CASSPPGAGDYEQYF.

This clonotype showed up many times. The chain combines TRBV20-1 with TRBJ1-6, with TRBD1 identical over 9 bases. Trimming cost V 1 base and J 5 bases; bases outside gene matches: 12. The CDR3 runs 18 residues. CDR1 and CDR2 (germline): DFQATT, SNEGSKA (reference sequence). In DNA, the CDR3 is TGCAGTGCTAGAGCGGACAGGGGAAGCCATGCGGATAATTCACCCCTCCACTTT. This gives the protein CSARADRGSHADNSPLHF.

This clonotype was detected only a few times. The chain has TRBV6-2 or TRBV6-3 and TRBJ2-1; D gene unclear. This CDR3 has 14 residues. V gave up 10 bases and J gave up 1 base, with 14 bases separating them. The germline CDR1 and CDR2 sequences are MNHEY and SVGEGT. The CDR3 loop is CATRWTASYNEQFF. The CDR3 DNA sequence: TGTGCCACCCGTTGGACCGCATCCTACAATGAGCAGTTCTTC.

The V gene is TRBV30, the J gene TRBJ2-2; tentatively, D is TRBD2 (6 bases). CDR3 length equals 16 residues. CDR1 is GTSNPN, CDR2 SVGIG, per germline (reference sequence). V lost 4 bases to trimming and J lost 0 bases, with 15 bases between them. CDR3 in amino acids: CAWTLGTLANTGELFF. The DNA of the CDR3 is TGTGCCTGGACCCTGGGGACTCTCGCGAACACCGGGGAGCTGTTTTTT.

The V and J genes are TRBV20-1 and TRBJ1-6, with TRBD1 as a possible D gene (5 bases). Germline V gene sequence: CDR1 DFQATT, CDR2 SNEGSKA (reference sequence). With 1 base removed from V and 6 bases from J, the gap between germline ends came to 7 bases. The CDR3 consists of 13 residues. The CDR3 loop reads CSARGQLNSPLHF. CDR3 DNA sequence: TGCAGTGCTAGAGGACAGCTTAATTCACCCCTCCACTTT.

In regard to this clonotype: Germline is not matched at one junction end, which may reflect a read error. The rearrangement links TRBV7-2 to TRBJ2-3; D gene unclear. This CDR3 has 14 amino acids. Germline-derived CDR1 and CDR2 are SGHTA and FQGNSA. The CDR3 is CVSSPPKYTDTQYF. The CDR3, as DNA: TGTGTCAGCAGCCCACCGAAATACACAGATACGCAGTATTTT.

The sample holds many counts of this clonotype. This chain connects TRBV12-3 or TRBV12-4 to TRBJ2-7; D gene uncertain. Trimming took off 4 bases at V and 3 bases at J, with 4 bases between the two ends. The CDR3 is 11 amino acids. The CDR3 is CASSYSYEQYF. CDR3 sequence (DNA): TGTGCCAGCAGTTATAGCTACGAGCAGTACTTC.

This clonotype was seen at least ten times. The chain combines TRBV6-6 with TRBJ2-7; the D gene is possibly TRBD1 (5 bases). Germline loops: CDR1 MNHNY, CDR2 SVGAGI (reference sequence). With 4 bases removed from V and 10 bases from J, the gap between germline ends came to 17 bases. The length of the CDR3 is 13 residues. The CDR3 spells CASSSDSLSKQYF. CDR3 bases: TGTGCCAGCAGTTCCGACAGTTTATCGAAACAGTACTTC.

This clonotype was detected only a few times. The chain recombines TRBV6-1 with TRBJ2-3; 9 nucleotides line up with TRBD1. The junction had 7 bases not matched to a gene; V was cut back by 7 bases and J by 2 bases. The V gene's germline CDR1 is MNHNS and CDR2 SASEGT. The CDR3 runs to 15 residues. CDR3 amino acids: CASKTNRGHTDTQYF. The CDR3, as DNA: TGTGCCAGCAAGACCAACAGGGGGCACACAGATACGCAGTATTTT.

This clonotype was counted many times. This rearrangement joins TRBV12-3 or TRBV12-4 to TRBJ1-6; TRBD1 matches 7 bases. Trimming cost V 4 bases and J 0 bases; bases outside gene matches: 15. This CDR3 contains 20 residues. CDR3 region: CASSSSNRGLTSSYNSPLHF. The CDR3 coding sequence is TGTGCCAGCAGTTCATCAAACAGGGGATTGACCAGCTCCTATAATTCACCCCTCCACTTT.

This clonotype was counted many times. This chain joins TRBV4-1 and TRBJ2-3; D uncertain. Germline V gene sequence: CDR1 MGHRA, CDR2 YSYEKL. V gave up 0 bases and J gave up 4 bases, with 11 bases separating them. The CDR3 sequence is 15 residues long. The CDR3 region has the DNA TGCGCCAGCAGCCAAGAAAGGCGGAGCTCAGATACGCAGTATTTT. Translation: CASSQERRSSDTQYF.

In its sample, this clonotype was seen a few times. The V gene is TRBV29-1, the J gene TRBJ1-2; D not certain. The germline V and J ends were trimmed by 6 bases and 6 bases, with 8 bases remaining between them. CDR1 and CDR2 (germline): SQVTM, ANQGSEA. The CDR3 totals 10 residues. The CDR3 DNA follows: TGCAGCGTCAGTACAGATGGCTACACCTTC. The encoded protein is CSVSTDGYTF.

This clonotype was found many times. CDR3 region: CSVGRVDTQYF. CDR3 sequence (DNA): TGCAGCGTGGGGCGGGTGGATACGCAGTATTTT. The J gene is TRBJ2-3, the V gene TRBV29-1, with D possibly called TRBD1 or TRBD2 (5 bases each). In germline, CDR1 is SQVTM, CDR2 ANQGSEA. The V end was cut by 6 bases, the J end by 6 bases, with 10 bases between. This CDR3 is built from 11 residues.

The rearrangement links TRBV18 to TRBJ1-3; D is unclear. V shed 2 bases and J shed 2 bases, with 13 bases lying between them. The CDR3 totals 16 residues. Per germline, CDR1 KGHSH and CDR2 LQKENI. This CDR3 is CASSPDLSGTGNTIYF. The CDR3 DNA reads TGTGCCAGCTCACCAGATTTATCGGGGACTGGAAACACCATATATTTT. The full variable domain, completed using reference TRBV18 and TRBJ1-3, is NAGVMQNPRHLVRRRGQEARLRCSPMKGHSHVYWYRQLPEEGLKFMVYLQKENIIDESGMPKERFSAEFPKEGPSILRIQQVVRGDSAAYFCASSPDLSGTGNTIYFGEGSWLTVV.

This clonotype was counted many times. The junction departs from the called germline gene at one end, perhaps through a read error. The V and J genes are TRBV24-1 and TRBJ2-1, with 8 bases matching TRBD1. The germline gives CDR1 KGHDR, CDR2 SFDVKD. The CDR3 extends over 11 amino acids. The CDR3 region is CATSRTGLFSF. CDR3 coding DNA: TGTGCCACCAGTAGGACAGGGCTTTTTTCCTTC.

At least ten counts were recorded for this clonotype. V usage is TRBV7-6 and J usage is TRBJ2-7, with D possibly matching TRBD1 (5 bases). CDR1 is SGHVS and CDR2 is FNYEAQ in the germline V gene. V was pared by 4 bases and J by 2 bases, with 9 bases between. This CDR3 has 13 residues. The DNA for the CDR3 is TGTGCCAGCAGCTGGGGCAGGACCTACGAGCAGTACTTC. This encodes CASSWGRTYEQYF.

This clonotype was counted at least ten times. This chain links TRBV5-1 with TRBJ2-3; possibly TRBD2 for D (6 bases). From germline, CDR1 is SGHRS and CDR2 YFSETQ. Between the trimmed V and J ends, which lost 4 bases and 6 bases, there was a span of 12 bases. The CDR3 is 13 residues long. This CDR3 is CASSGELADTQYF. The CDR3 region has the DNA TGCGCCAGCAGCGGCGAACTAGCTGATACGCAGTATTTT. Full variable domain (missing parts from reference TRBV5-1 and TRBJ2-3): KAGVTQTPRYLIKTRGQQVTLSCSPISGHRSVSWYQQTPGQGLQFLFEYFSETQRNKGNFPGRFSGRQFSNSRSEMNVSTLELGDSALYLCASSGELADTQYFGPGTRLTVL.

As regards this clonotype: One end of the junction is discordant with germline, which a read error may explain. This chain connects TRBV18 to TRBJ2-3; 7 bases map to TRBD2. The CDR3 length is 16 residues. CDR1 is KGHSH and CDR2 is LQKENI in the germline V gene. The CDR3 loop is CVSSLDGGSSTDTQYF. CDR3 DNA sequence: TGTGTCAGCTCACTTGACGGGGGGTCAAGCACAGATACGCAGTATTTT.